The 19 T cell receptor beta chains reported below all come from one sample, sequenced in a study of CD8 T cells in ankylosing spondylitis. TCRdb re-called the 5' RACE reads through MiXCR, storing one row per CDR3 protein. The table lists some 38,000 distinct CDR3 sequences, 3% of them singletons, with approximately 3% in the top ten. The sample was blood, either unsorted or a sorted T cell fraction (not recorded which). These TCRs come from a male donor with ankylosing spondylitis or in good health (not recorded which).

By share, this clonotype counts as medium-sized. The chain employs TRBV9 and TRBJ2-3; 11 nucleotides line up with TRBD2. V was clipped by 3 bases and J by 1 base; unmatched bases: 7. CDR1 and CDR2 from the germline V gene are SGDLS and YYNGEE. The CDR3 is 17 amino acids. The CDR3 loop reads CASSATSGSTGTDTQYF. The CDR3 bases are TGTGCCAGCAGCGCCACTAGCGGGAGTACGGGCACAGATACGCAGTATTTT.

This clonotype was recorded at least ten times. The rearrangement links TRBV9 to TRBJ2-4; the D is unclear. This CDR3 spans 14 amino acids. Trimming removed 0 bases from V and 8 bases from J, with 12 bases in between. The germline V gene has CDR1 SGDLS and CDR2 YYNGEE. CDR3 loop: CASSVAGDLDIQYF. The CDR3 DNA sequence: TGTGCCAGCAGCGTAGCTGGAGATTTGGACATTCAGTACTTC.

This clonotype was counted at least ten times. The chain is built from TRBV9 and TRBJ2-3; no definite D call. Germline CDR1 is SGDLS and CDR2 is YYNGEE. This CDR3 is built from 12 residues. The germline V and J ends were trimmed by 0 bases and 6 bases, with 5 bases remaining between them. The CDR3 sequence: CASSVEDDTQYF. CDR3 bases: TGTGCCAGCAGCGTAGAAGACGATACGCAGTATTTT.

Many counts were recorded for this clonotype. The V call is TRBV9, the J call TRBJ2-1; TRBD2 aligns across 13 bases. This CDR3 has 16 amino acids. Germline CDR1 reads SGDLS; CDR2 reads YYNGEE. V was clipped by 2 bases and J by 8 bases; unmatched bases: 7. This chain's CDR3 is CASSVRLAGGVHEQFF. The CDR3 bases are TGTGCCAGCAGCGTCAGACTAGCGGGGGGTGTCCATGAGCAGTTCTTC.

This rearrangement joins TRBV9 to TRBJ1-4, with 9 bases aligning to TRBD1. CDR1 SGDLS and CDR2 YYNGEE come from the germline V gene. Germline trimming cut 3 bases from V and 7 bases from J; bases unmatched to any gene: 7. The CDR3 extends over 15 amino acids. The CDR3 region is CASSDSGTGFEKLFF. The CDR3 coding sequence is TGTGCCAGCAGCGATTCCGGGACAGGGTTTGAAAAACTGTTTTTT. Full variable domain (rest looked up from reference TRBV9 and TRBJ1-4): DSGVTQTPKHLITATGQRVTLRCSPRSGDLSVYWYQQSLDQGLQFLIQYYNGEERAKGNILERFSAQQFPDLHSELNLSSLELGDSALYFCASSDSGTGFEKLFFGSGTQLSVL.

This clonotype was counted many times. The J gene is TRBJ2-5, the V gene TRBV9; D is unclear. Germline CDR1 is SGDLS and CDR2 is YYNGEE. V was shortened by 0 bases and J by 4 bases, with 16 bases between the two germline ends. The CDR3 has 16 amino acids. CDR3 nucleotide sequence: TGTGCCAGCAGCGTAGGAGTGTCTCCGAGCTCAGAGACCCAGTACTTC. Its protein product is CASSVGVSPSSETQYF.

This clonotype was recorded at least ten times. The rearrangement joins TRBV9 to TRBJ1-1; D is unresolved. Germline lookup yields CDR1 SGDLS and CDR2 YYNGEE. The CDR3 has 12 residues. Trimming took off 4 bases at V and 1 base at J, with 5 bases between the two ends. The CDR3 loop reads CASSPENTEAFF. The CDR3 DNA reads as TGTGCCAGCAGCCCGGAGAACACTGAAGCTTTCTTT.

This clonotype was counted many times. The chain uses TRBV9 and TRBJ1-5; D may be TRBD1 (6 bases). The CDR3 sequence is 14 residues long. V shed 3 bases and J shed 9 bases, with 16 bases lying between them. The germline V gene encodes CDR1 SGDLS and CDR2 YYNGEE. The DNA for the CDR3 is TGTGCCAGCAGCGCCCGGGGGGCCTCCGGGCCCCAGCATTTT. Translation gives CASSARGASGPQHF.

The table lists this clonotype with many counts. This sequence joins TRBV9 and TRBJ2-3; D not certain. The CDR3 runs 13 residues. V was cut by 0 bases and J by 6 bases, with 8 bases left in between. Germline V gives CDR1 SGDLS, CDR2 YYNGEE. CDR3 DNA: TGTGCCAGCAGCGTAGCCTCGCGCGATACGCAGTATTTT. Its translation: CASSVASRDTQYF. Full variable domain (rest looked up from reference TRBV9 and TRBJ2-3): DSGVTQTPKHLITATGQRVTLRCSPRSGDLSVYWYQQSLDQGLQFLIQYYNGEERAKGNILERFSAQQFPDLHSELNLSSLELGDSALYFCASSVASRDTQYFGPGTRLTVL.

Many counts were recorded for this clonotype. The chain joins TRBV9 to TRBJ2-5; tentative D call: TRBD2 (6 bases). The ends were cut back, 3 bases at V and 6 bases at J, with 24 bases in the middle. From germline, CDR1 is SGDLS and CDR2 YYNGEE. The CDR3 runs to 17 residues. The CDR3 reads CASSAGGSPVEGKTQYF. The DNA for the CDR3 is TGTGCCAGCAGCGCTGGGGGGTCTCCCGTAGAGGGAAAGACCCAGTACTTC.

There are many counts of this clonotype. The genes are TRBV9 and TRBJ1-5, with D perhaps matching TRBD1 (5 bases). Germline CDR1 SGDLS, CDR2 YYNGEE. Trimming took off 0 bases at V and 7 bases at J, with 11 bases between the two ends. This CDR3 spans 14 amino acids. The CDR3 DNA follows: TGTGCCAGCAGCGTAGGTGGGGACGGACAGCCCCAGCATTTT. Its translation is CASSVGGDGQPQHF.

This clonotype appeared many times. The V call is TRBV2, the J call TRBJ2-2; TRBD2 aligns across 7 bases. The germline V gene encodes CDR1 SNHLY and CDR2 FYNNEI. V lost 6 bases to trimming and J lost 0 bases; unmatched junction nucleotides: 4. The CDR3 totals 15 residues. CDR3 sequence: CASRGGRSNTGELFF. DNA of the CDR3: TGTGCCAGCAGGGGAGGGAGGTCGAACACCGGGGAGCTGTTTTTT.

There are many counts of this clonotype. The V gene is TRBV9, the J gene TRBJ1-1; D uncertain. CDR3 length: 15 amino acids. Germline V lookup: CDR1 SGDLS, CDR2 YYNGEE. Trimming removed 0 bases at V and 0 bases at J, with 9 bases between. The CDR3 region is CASSVVGGLNTEAFF. The CDR3, as DNA: TGTGCCAGCAGCGTAGTGGGAGGGTTGAACACTGAAGCTTTCTTT.

This clonotype was counted a few times. CDR3 in amino acids: CASSVTSGSGANVLTF. The CDR3 region has the DNA TGTGCCAGCAGCGTAACTAGCGGCTCTGGGGCCAACGTCCTGACTTTC. J is TRBJ2-6 and V is TRBV9, with 8 positions matching TRBD2. CDR1 SGDLS and CDR2 YYNGEE come from the germline V gene. Germline trimming cut 1 base from V and 0 bases from J; bases unmatched to any gene: 0. This CDR3 spans 16 amino acids.

Many counts were recorded for this clonotype. The chain has TRBV9 and TRBJ2-1, with D hard to call. The V gene lost 0 bases and the J gene lost 0 bases, with 7 bases spanning the gap. In germline, CDR1 is SGDLS, CDR2 YYNGEE. The CDR3 totals 15 residues. Written as DNA, the CDR3 is TGTGCCAGCAGCGTAGGGTCCATCTCCTACAATGAGCAGTTCTTC. Its translation is CASSVGSISYNEQFF. Supplemented by reference TRBV9 and TRBJ2-1, the full variable domain reads DSGVTQTPKHLITATGQRVTLRCSPRSGDLSVYWYQQSLDQGLQFLIQYYNGEERAKGNILERFSAQQFPDLHSELNLSSLELGDSALYFCASSVGSISYNEQFFGPGTRLTVL.

This clonotype has ten or more counts. CDR3 residues: CASSPDSGTSTDTQYF. The DNA of the CDR3 is TGTGCCAGCAGCCCAGATAGCGGCACCAGCACAGATACGCAGTATTTT. V gene TRBV9 combines with J gene TRBJ2-3; TRBD2 might be the D (6 bases). This CDR3 is built from 16 residues. Looked up from germline, CDR1 is SGDLS and CDR2 is YYNGEE. V lost 4 bases and J 0 bases, leaving 15 bases between the germline ends.

This clonotype was detected ten times or more. The chain joins TRBV9 to TRBJ2-5; 13 bases fit TRBD2. Germline assignment: CDR1 SGDLS and CDR2 YYNGEE. The CDR3 has 18 residues. Trimming removed 4 bases from V and 1 base from J; junction bases left unmatched: 10. In nucleotides, the CDR3 is TGTGCCAGCAGCCCTGGACTAGCGGGAGTAGGGGGCCAAGAGACCCAGTACTTC. Protein: CASSPGLAGVGGQETQYF.

This clonotype was seen ten or more times. The chain links TRBV9 to TRBJ2-2; TRBD1 matches 8 bases. The CDR3 is 15 amino acids. In germline, CDR1 is SGDLS, CDR2 YYNGEE. V shed 4 bases, J shed 7 bases, and the junction held 9 bases outside the gene matches. In DNA form, the CDR3 reads TGTGCCAGCAGCTCCGCGGACAGGGTCCACGGGGAGCTGTTTTTT. This gives the protein CASSSADRVHGELFF. Drawing the rest from reference TRBV9 and TRBJ2-2, the complete variable domain is DSGVTQTPKHLITATGQRVTLRCSPRSGDLSVYWYQQSLDQGLQFLIQYYNGEERAKGNILERFSAQQFPDLHSELNLSSLELGDSALYFCASSSADRVHGELFFGEGSRLTVL.

This clonotype was counted ten times or more. The rearrangement links TRBV9 to TRBJ2-5, with no clear D. Deletions cut 0 bases from V and 1 base from J, with 10 bases between. CDR3 size: 15 residues. Per the germline V gene, CDR1 is SGDLS and CDR2 is YYNGEE. CDR3 coding DNA: TGTGCCAGCAGCGTAGGTTACAAACGCCAAGAGACCCAGTACTTC. Protein: CASSVGYKRQETQYF.